The source of this TCR beta chain is a study of T-cell reconstitution after alpha-beta-depleted transplantation in children. Preparation of the TCRbeta library involved a method that used unique molecular identifiers. TCRdb re-called the PCR reads with MiXCR, one entry per CDR3 protein. Here the sample spans fewer than 200,000 distinct CDR3 sequences, approximately 7% being singletons. Germline CDR1 reads KGHDR; CDR2 reads SFDVKD. Trimming cost V 4 bases and J 0 bases, with 19 bases left between them. The CDR3 loop spans 18 amino acids. This specimen consisted of PBMCs from the stem cell graft donor, obtained from the stem cell graft. The V gene is TRBV24-1, the J gene TRBJ2-3; perhaps TRBD2 as D (5 bases). The receptor comes from a human donor who donated a stem cell graft to a child with Wiskott-Aldrich syndrome. The CDR3 is CATSETRYAGPSTDTQYF. In DNA, the CDR3 is TGTGCCACCAGTGAAACCCGTTATGCGGGTCCTAGCACAGATACGCAGTATTTT.